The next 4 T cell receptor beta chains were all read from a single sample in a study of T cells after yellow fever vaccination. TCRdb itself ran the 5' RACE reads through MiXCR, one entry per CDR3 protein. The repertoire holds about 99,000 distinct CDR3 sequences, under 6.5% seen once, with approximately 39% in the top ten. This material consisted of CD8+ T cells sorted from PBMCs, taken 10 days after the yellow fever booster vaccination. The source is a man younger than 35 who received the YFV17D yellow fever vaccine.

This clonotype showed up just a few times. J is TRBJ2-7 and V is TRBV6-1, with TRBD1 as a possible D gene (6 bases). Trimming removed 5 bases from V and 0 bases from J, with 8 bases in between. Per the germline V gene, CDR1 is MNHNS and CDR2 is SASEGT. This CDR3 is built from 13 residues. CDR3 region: CASSPTGSYEQYV. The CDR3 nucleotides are TGTGCCAGCAGTCCGACAGGCTCCTACGAGCAGTACGTC.

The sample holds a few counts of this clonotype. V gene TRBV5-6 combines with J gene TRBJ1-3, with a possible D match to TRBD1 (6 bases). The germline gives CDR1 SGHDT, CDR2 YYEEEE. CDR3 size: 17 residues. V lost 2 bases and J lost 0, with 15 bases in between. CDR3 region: CASSLQDRPNSGNTIYF. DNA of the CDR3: TGTGCCAGCAGCTTACAGGACAGACCCAACTCTGGAAACACCATATATTTT.

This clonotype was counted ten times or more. The CDR3 DNA reads as TGTGCCAGCAGCGATGGGGGGACGGGCCGTTCACCCCTCCACTTT. Protein product: CASSDGGTGRSPLHF. The rearrangement joins TRBV2 to TRBJ1-6, with a weak D call TRBD1 (5 bases). The length of the CDR3 is 15 residues. In germline, CDR1 is SNHLY, CDR2 FYNNEI. Trimming stripped 6 bases from V and 9 bases from J, with 18 bases between.

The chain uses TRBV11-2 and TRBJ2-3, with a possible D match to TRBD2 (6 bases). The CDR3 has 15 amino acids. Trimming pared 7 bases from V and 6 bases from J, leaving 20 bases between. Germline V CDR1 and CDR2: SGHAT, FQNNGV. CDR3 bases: TGTGCCAGCACCTATGAACGGGGGTTCGCGGATACGCAGTATTTT. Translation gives CASTYERGFADTQYF.